This T cell receptor (beta chain) originates from a study of cytomegalovirus exposure and HLA in healthy donors. General study results and limits: Rare TCR sequences predominated, though certain public TCRs were found in many donors. Cytomegalovirus status, reportedly, was diagnosed with high specificity and sensitivity by the classifier. The study labeled about 160 TCR beta chains cytomegalovirus-associated.

Concerning this clone itself: Its target is not known.

This CDR3 spans 12 amino acids. The V gene's germline CDR1 is MNHEY and CDR2 SVGAGI. J was trimmed by 7 bases and V by 2 bases; bases with no gene match: 1. Repertoires were generated with immunoSEQ multiplex PCR, while TCRdb's copy carries only in-frame clones and drops some. Here the sample spans some 250,000 clones, about 90% being singletons. This TCR was recovered from a woman under 30 in good health and CMV-seronegative. The sequencing sample was made of PBMCs. This rearrangement joins TRBV6-5 to TRBJ1-1, with 7 bases that match TRBD1. This CDR3 reads CASSYNRGEAFF. CDR3 DNA: TGTGCCAGCAGTTACAACAGGGGTGAAGCTTTCTTT.